The 5 T cell receptor beta chains below were found in one sample sequenced in a study of blood T cells in healthy people across ages. Then a second PCR, running about 6 to 12 cycles, was carried out with a sample-barcoded 5' primer and a J-beta primer mix. One entry per CDR3 protein, called by TCRdb with MiXCR from the 5' RACE reads. The top ten clones hold roughly 25% of a sample with around 580,000 distinct CDR3 sequences, about 45% of them seen once. Material for sequencing was blood. Receptors originate from a man at least 80 years old in good health.

This clonotype appeared a few times. This chain uses TRBV4-3 with TRBJ2-6, with no clear D. CDR1 and CDR2 (germline): LGHNA, YSLEER. V lost 1 base, J lost 0 bases, and 7 bases lay in between. CDR3 length: 16 residues. CDR3 sequence: CASSQAPGSGANVLTF. DNA for the CDR3: TGCGCCAGCAGCCAAGCCCCAGGCTCTGGGGCCAACGTCCTGACTTTC.

The chain carries TRBV28 and TRBJ1-5; perhaps TRBD1 as D (5 bases). CDR3 length equals 16 residues. With 3 bases removed from V and 0 bases from J, the gap between germline ends came to 12 bases. Looked up from germline, CDR1 is MDHEN and CDR2 is SYDVKM. The CDR3 DNA reads TGTGCCAGCAGTTTTCGGCAGGGAGGTAGCAATCAGCCCCAGCATTTT. Encoded protein: CASSFRQGGSNQPQHF.

The V and J genes are TRBV11-2 and TRBJ1-2; 10 nucleotides match TRBD1. Germline CDR1 and CDR2: SGHAT and FQNNGV. After removal of 2 bases from V and 6 bases from J, the junction contained 6 bases not matched to a gene. This CDR3 is built from 15 residues. The CDR3 DNA reads TGTGCCAGCAGCTTACGGGACAGGGGAGGGAATGGCTACACCTTC. Its translation: CASSLRDRGGNGYTF.

As to this clonotype: It may be a read error: a sequence one base away is much more abundant. The rearrangement links TRBV7-2 to TRBJ2-1, with 13 bases aligning to TRBD2. The CDR3 totals 16 residues. Trimming removed 3 bases from V and 7 bases from J; junction bases left unmatched: 6. Looked up from germline, CDR1 is SGHTA and CDR2 is FQGNSA. CDR3 sequence (DNA): TGTGCCAGCAGCTTTGTCGGGACTAGCGGGGATAATGAGCAGTTCTTC. Amino acid sequence: CASSFVGTSGDNEQFF.

The rearrangement uses TRBV7-2 and TRBJ1-6; 10 nucleotides align to TRBD1. The CDR3 length is 14 residues. CDR1 SGHTA and CDR2 FQGNSA come from the germline V gene. The V gene end was trimmed by 5 bases and the J gene end by 10 bases; junction bases not matched to a gene: 5. CDR3 nucleotides: TGTGCCAGCAGCGGGGACAGGGGCTGGTCACCCCTCCACTTT. Protein: CASSGDRGWSPLHF.